This T cell receptor beta chain derives from a study of long-term antiretroviral therapy in people with HIV. General study points: HIV repertoires spanned narrower CDR3 length ranges than controls. Blood obtained between the mid-2000s and the late 2010s may reflect older ART regimens.

Researchers report immunoSEQ v3.0 was run at survey level. Samples were sequenced targeting about 35,000-50,000 T-cell genomes each. Sequenced by immunoSEQ multiplex PCR; TCRdb stores in-frame clones only, minus some. The sample has 25,000 to 35,000 clones; approximately 90% are singletons. The CDR3 contains 16 residues. Germline CDR1 SGDLS, CDR2 YYNGEE. J was trimmed by 2 bases and V by 0 bases; bases with no gene match: 8. As regards this clone: Its target is not known.

The sample consisted of unsorted PBMCs, taken 5.2 years after starting antiretroviral therapy. This sequence originates from a woman in her thirties or forties with HIV. V is TRBV9 and J is TRBJ2-7; 7 bases line up with TRBD1. The CDR3 loop reads CASSVAWGTETYEQYF. CDR3 bases: TGTGCCAGCAGCGTAGCGTGGGGGACAGAAACCTACGAGCAGTACTTC.